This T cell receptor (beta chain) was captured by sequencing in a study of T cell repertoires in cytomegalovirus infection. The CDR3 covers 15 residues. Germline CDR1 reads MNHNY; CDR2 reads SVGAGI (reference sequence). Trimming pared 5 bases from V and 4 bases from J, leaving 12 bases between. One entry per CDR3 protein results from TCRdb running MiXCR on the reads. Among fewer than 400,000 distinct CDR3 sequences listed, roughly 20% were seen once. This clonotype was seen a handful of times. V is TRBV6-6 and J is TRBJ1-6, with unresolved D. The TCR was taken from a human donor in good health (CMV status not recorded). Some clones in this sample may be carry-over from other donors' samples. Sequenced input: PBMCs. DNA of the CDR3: TGTGCCAGCAGTGCGAGCAGCTTGTATAATTCACCCCTCCACTTT. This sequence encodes CASSASSLYNSPLHF.